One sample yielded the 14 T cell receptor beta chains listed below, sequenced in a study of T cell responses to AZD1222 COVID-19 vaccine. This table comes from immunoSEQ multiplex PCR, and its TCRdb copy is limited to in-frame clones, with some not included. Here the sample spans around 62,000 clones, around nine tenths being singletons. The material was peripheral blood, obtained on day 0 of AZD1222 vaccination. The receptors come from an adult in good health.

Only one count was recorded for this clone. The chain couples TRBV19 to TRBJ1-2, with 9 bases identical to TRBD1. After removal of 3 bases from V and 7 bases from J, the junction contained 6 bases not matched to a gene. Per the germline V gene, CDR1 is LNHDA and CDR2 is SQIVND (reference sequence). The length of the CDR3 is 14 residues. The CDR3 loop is CASSILTGGSGYTF. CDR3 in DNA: TGTGCCAGTAGTATCCTGACAGGGGGAAGTGGCTACACCTTC.

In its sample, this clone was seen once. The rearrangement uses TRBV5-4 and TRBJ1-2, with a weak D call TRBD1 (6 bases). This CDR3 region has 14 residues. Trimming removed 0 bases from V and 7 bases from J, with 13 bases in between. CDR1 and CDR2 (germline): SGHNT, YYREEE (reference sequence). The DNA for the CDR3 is TGTGCCAGCAGCTTGGCACAGGGAGTCGGTGGCTACACCTTC. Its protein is CASSLAQGVGGYTF.

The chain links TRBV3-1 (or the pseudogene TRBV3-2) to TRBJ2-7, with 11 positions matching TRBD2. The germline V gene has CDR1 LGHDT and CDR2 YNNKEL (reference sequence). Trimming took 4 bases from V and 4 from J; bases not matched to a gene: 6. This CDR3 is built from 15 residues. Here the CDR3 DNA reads TGTGCCAGCAGCCTAAGTAGCGGGGGGGCTTACGAGCAGTACTTC. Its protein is CASSLSSGGAYEQYF.

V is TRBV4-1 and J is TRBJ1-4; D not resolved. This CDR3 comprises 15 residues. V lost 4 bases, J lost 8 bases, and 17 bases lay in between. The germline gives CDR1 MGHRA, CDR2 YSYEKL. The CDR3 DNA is TGCGCCAGCAGCCCCGTGGTGCGGCAGAAAGAAAAACTGTTTTTT. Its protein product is CASSPVVRQKEKLFF.

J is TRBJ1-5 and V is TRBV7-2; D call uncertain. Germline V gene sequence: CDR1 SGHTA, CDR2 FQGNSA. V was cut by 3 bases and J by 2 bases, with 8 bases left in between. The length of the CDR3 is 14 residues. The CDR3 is CASSFSLGNQPQHF. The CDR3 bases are TGTGCCAGCAGCTTTTCCCTGGGCAATCAGCCCCAGCATTTT.

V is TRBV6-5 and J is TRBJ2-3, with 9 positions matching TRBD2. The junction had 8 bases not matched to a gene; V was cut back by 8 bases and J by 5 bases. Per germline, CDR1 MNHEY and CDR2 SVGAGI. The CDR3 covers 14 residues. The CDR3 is CASRWTSAVDTQYF. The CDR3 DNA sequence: TGTGCCAGCCGCTGGACTAGCGCCGTAGATACGCAGTATTTT.

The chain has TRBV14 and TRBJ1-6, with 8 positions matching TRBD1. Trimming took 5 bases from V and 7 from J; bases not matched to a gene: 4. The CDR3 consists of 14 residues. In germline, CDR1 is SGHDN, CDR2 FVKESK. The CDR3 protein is CASSFGTGNSPLHF. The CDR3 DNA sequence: TGTGCCAGCAGCTTTGGGACAGGCAATTCACCCCTCCACTTT.

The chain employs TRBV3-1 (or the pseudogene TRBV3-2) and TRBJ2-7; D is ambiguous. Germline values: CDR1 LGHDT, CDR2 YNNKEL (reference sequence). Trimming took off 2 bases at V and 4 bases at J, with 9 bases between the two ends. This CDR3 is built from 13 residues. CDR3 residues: CASSQFGFYEQYF. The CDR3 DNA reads TGTGCCAGCAGCCAATTTGGCTTTTACGAGCAGTACTTC.

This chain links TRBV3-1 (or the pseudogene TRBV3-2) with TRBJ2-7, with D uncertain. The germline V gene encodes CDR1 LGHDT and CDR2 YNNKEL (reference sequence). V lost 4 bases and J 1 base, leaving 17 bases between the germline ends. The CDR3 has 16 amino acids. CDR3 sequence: CASSLRTASPSYEQYF. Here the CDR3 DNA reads TGTGCCAGCAGCCTTCGGACCGCCTCACCTTCCTACGAGCAGTACTTC.

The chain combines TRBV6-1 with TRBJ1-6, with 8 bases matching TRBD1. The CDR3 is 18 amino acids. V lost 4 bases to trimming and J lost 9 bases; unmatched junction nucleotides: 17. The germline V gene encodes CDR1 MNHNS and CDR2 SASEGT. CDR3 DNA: TGTGCCAGCAGTGCTAGGACAGGGAGCGCAGGGGTGGGTTCACCCCTCCACTTT. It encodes CASSARTGSAGVGSPLHF.

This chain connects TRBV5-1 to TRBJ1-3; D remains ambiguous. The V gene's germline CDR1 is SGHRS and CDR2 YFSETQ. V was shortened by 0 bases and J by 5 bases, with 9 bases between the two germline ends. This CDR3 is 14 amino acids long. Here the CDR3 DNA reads TGCGCCAGCAGCTTGGGAGATCTGAGAAACACCATATATTTT. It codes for CASSLGDLRNTIYF.

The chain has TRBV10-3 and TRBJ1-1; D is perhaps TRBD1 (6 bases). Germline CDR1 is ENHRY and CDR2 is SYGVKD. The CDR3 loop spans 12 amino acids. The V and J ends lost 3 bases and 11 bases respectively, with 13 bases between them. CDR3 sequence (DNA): TGTGCCATCAGTGACCGGACAGACGAGGCTTTCTTT. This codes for CAISDRTDEAFF.

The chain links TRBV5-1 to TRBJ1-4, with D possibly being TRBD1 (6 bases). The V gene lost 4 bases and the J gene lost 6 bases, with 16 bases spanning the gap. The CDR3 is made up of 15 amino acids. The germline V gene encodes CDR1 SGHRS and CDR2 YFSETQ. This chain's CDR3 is CASSQPDSAHEKLFF. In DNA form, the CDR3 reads TGCGCCAGCAGCCAACCGGACAGTGCCCATGAAAAACTGTTTTTT.

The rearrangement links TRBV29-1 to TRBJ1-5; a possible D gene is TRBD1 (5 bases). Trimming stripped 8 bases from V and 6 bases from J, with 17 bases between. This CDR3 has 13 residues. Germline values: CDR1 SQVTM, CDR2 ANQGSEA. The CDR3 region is CSISGGFAQPQHF. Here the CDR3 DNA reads TGCAGCATTAGCGGGGGGTTCGCTCAGCCCCAGCATTTT.